A selection of T cell receptor beta chains follows, all from one sample in a study of beta chain features in type 1 diabetes. Method: immunoSEQ multiplex PCR; TCRdb's copy keeps in-frame clones and lacks some. This table has hundreds of thousands of clones, around 15% appearing once. Sequences were obtained from naive CD4+ T cells from blood. The receptors were gathered from a man between 18 and 35 years old in good health. The CDR3 runs from the conserved cysteine through the conserved F or W. D genes are given only for firm matches. Part of the rows lack a size; the others show once, few, many or a class for expanded clones.

cdr3_length d_call clone_size j_call v_call cdr3_aa cdr3_nt
16 - - TRBJ1-3 TRBV5-1 CASSLAGGFYGNTIYF TGCGCCAGCAGCTTGGCGGGGGGTTTCTACGGAAACACCATATATTTT
18 - - TRBJ2-1 TRBV9 CASSVAGGIRRRGNEQFF TGTGCCAGCAGCGTAGCAGGGGGTATTCGAAGGCGGGGCAATGAGCAGTTCTTC
15 - few TRBJ2-1 TRBV4-2 CASSLGLVSYNEQFF TGTGCCAGCAGCCTCGGGCTAGTGTCCTACAATGAGCAGTTCTTC
14 - - TRBJ2-2 TRBV4-3 CASSQENRIGELFF TGCGCCAGCAGCCAAGAGAATAGGATCGGGGAGCTGTTTTTT
16 - - TRBJ2-3 TRBV2 CASSESRTSITDTQYF TGTGCCAGCAGTGAATCCAGGACCTCAATCACAGATACGCAGTATTTT
11 - once TRBJ1-6 TRBV6-1 CASSVDSPLHF TGTGCCAGCAGTGTTGACTCACCCCTCCACTTT
11 - few TRBJ2-7 TRBV10-3 CAIGSAYEQYF TGTGCCATCGGGAGCGCCTACGAGCAGTACTTC
12 - - TRBJ2-5 TRBV25-1 CASSDSTGSQYF TGTGCCAGCAGTGACTCCACCGGGTCCCAGTACTTC
17 TRBD2 - TRBJ2-5 TRBV5-4 CASSPAGLAGALGTQYF TGTGCCAGCAGCCCAGCGGGACTAGCGGGAGCGTTAGGGACCCAGTACTTC
13 - few TRBJ1-1 TRBV11-2 CASSLDIGTEAFF TGTGCCAGCAGCTTAGATATCGGCACTGAAGCTTTCTTT
14 TRBD2 few TRBJ2-7 TRBV7-2 CASSSGLDPYEQYF TGTGCCAGCAGCAGCGGACTAGACCCCTACGAGCAGTACTTC
15 - few TRBJ1-2 TRBV30 CAWSVRGSSNYGYTF TGTGCCTGGAGTGTACGAGGCAGTAGCAACTATGGCTACACCTTC
16 - - TRBJ2-7 TRBV6-5 CASSYSLSGGNYEQYF TGTGCCAGCAGTTACTCATTATCGGGCGGCAACTACGAGCAGTACTTC
14 - - TRBJ2-3 TRBV6-5 CASSRSGSTDTQYF TGTGCCAGCAGCCGAAGCGGGAGCACAGATACGCAGTATTTT
14 TRBD1 - TRBJ1-5 TRBV7-9 CASSRQGGNQPQHF TGTGCCAGCAGCCGACAGGGGGGCAATCAGCCCCAGCATTTT
15 TRBD1 few TRBJ2-7 TRBV7-8 CASSPNRGASYEQYF TGTGCCAGCAGCCCAAACAGGGGAGCGTCCTACGAGCAGTACTTC
15 - many TRBJ1-4 TRBV13 CASRPASSTNEKLFF TGTGCCAGCAGGCCAGCCTCGTCAACTAATGAAAAACTGTTTTTT
12 TRBD1 - TRBJ1-2 TRBV30 CARNEGAYGYTF TGTGCCCGGAACGAGGGGGCCTATGGCTACACCTTC
14 TRBD1 - TRBJ1-2 TRBV28 CASRETGRTAGYTF TGTGCCAGCAGAGAGACAGGGAGAACAGCGGGCTACACCTTC
13 - - TRBJ2-7 TRBV7-2 CASSLHRHYEQYF TGTGCCAGCAGCTTACACAGGCACTACGAGCAGTACTTC
14 TRBD1 few TRBJ1-3 TRBV6-5 CASRHTGGGNTIYF TGTGCCAGCAGACACACAGGGGGTGGAAACACCATATATTTT
16 - - TRBJ1-4 TRBV18 CASSPQSQATNEKLFF TGTGCCAGCTCACCACAGTCACAGGCAACTAATGAAAAACTGTTTTTT
16 TRBD2 few TRBJ2-7 TRBV19 CASRSSWTSGSYEQYF TGTGCCAGTAGAAGCAGCTGGACTAGCGGGAGCTACGAGCAGTACTTC
16 - - TRBJ1-5 TRBV11-2 CASSLESAGPNQPQHF TGTGCCAGCAGCTTAGAATCGGCAGGGCCTAATCAGCCCCAGCATTTT
14 - few TRBJ1-1 TRBV6-6 CASSQEDRNTEAFF TGTGCCAGCAGTCAAGAGGACAGGAACACTGAAGCTTTCTTT
16 TRBD2 few TRBJ2-1 TRBV5-1 CASSLGSGSLYNEQFF TGCGCCAGCAGCTTGGGTAGCGGGAGTCTGTACAATGAGCAGTTCTTC
15 - few TRBJ1-4 TRBV6-5 CASSYTGASYEKLFF TGTGCCAGCAGTTACACCGGGGCGTCCTACGAAAAACTGTTTTTT
20 TRBD2 few TRBJ2-1 TRBV9 CASSVGPWGSGGSSYNEQFF TGTGCCAGCAGCGTAGGGCCCTGGGGTAGCGGGGGCTCCTCCTACAATGAGCAGTTCTTC
12 TRBD1 few TRBJ2-7 TRBV6-6 CASGTGVGEQYF TGTGCCAGCGGGACAGGGGTGGGCGAGCAGTACTTC
12 - few TRBJ2-3 TRBV11-3 CASSPSKGPQYF TGTGCCAGCAGCCCCTCTAAGGGCCCCCAGTATTTT
12 - - TRBJ2-2 TRBV7-2 CASSRNTGELFF TGTGCCAGCAGCAGAAACACCGGGGAGCTGTTTTTT
15 TRBD2 - TRBJ2-5 TRBV6-5 CASSLSGGARETQYF TGTGCCAGCAGTTTAAGCGGGGGGGCCCGGGAGACCCAGTACTTC
15 TRBD2 few TRBJ2-7 TRBV27 CASSIRSGTSDEQYF TGTGCCAGCAGCATCCGAAGCGGGACGTCCGACGAGCAGTACTTC
16 - few TRBJ2-4 TRBV11-2 CASRNGTSPAKNIQYF TGTGCCAGCCGTAATGGGACCAGTCCCGCCAAAAACATTCAGTACTTC
13 - - TRBJ2-7 TRBV27 CASSFTIAYEQYF TGTGCCAGCAGTTTCACAATTGCCTACGAGCAGTACTTC
16 - - TRBJ2-5 TRBV9 CASSVGRGDSYETQYF TGTGCCAGCAGCGTAGGTAGGGGAGACAGCTACGAGACCCAGTACTTC
14 - - TRBJ1-1 TRBV4-1 CASSQRAWDTEAFF TGCGCCAGCAGCCAAAGGGCTTGGGACACTGAAGCTTTCTTT
14 TRBD1 - TRBJ2-7 TRBV6-1 CARRIPGTGYEQYF TGTGCCAGGCGAATTCCCGGGACAGGCTACGAGCAGTACTTC
13 - few TRBJ1-1 TRBV19 CASSIIASTEAFF TGTGCCAGTAGTATTATAGCGAGCACTGAAGCTTTCTTT
16 TRBD1 few TRBJ1-1 TRBV4-2 CASSQSTGFLGTEAFF TGTGCCAGCAGCCAATCGACAGGGTTCTTGGGCACTGAAGCTTTCTTT
16 - - TRBJ2-1 TRBV2 CASSGAQSSSYNEQFF TGTGCCAGCAGTGGTGCCCAGTCCAGCTCCTACAATGAGCAGTTCTTC
14 - - TRBJ2-1 TRBV15 CATSRGGPYNEQFF TGTGCCACCAGCAGAGGGGGTCCCTACAATGAGCAGTTCTTC
16 - few TRBJ2-2 TRBV13 CASSRPTGTSTGELFF TGTGCCAGCAGCCGACCAACCGGGACTTCGACCGGGGAGCTGTTTTTT
13 - few TRBJ1-1 TRBV19 CASTSSRGTEAFF TGTGCCAGTACCTCTTCCAGGGGCACTGAAGCTTTCTTT
14 TRBD1 few TRBJ2-7 TRBV5-1 CASSSRDSSYEQYF TGCGCCAGCAGCTCCCGGGACAGCTCCTACGAGCAGTACTTC
15 TRBD1 few TRBJ1-2 TRBV29-1 CSVAGTGGGNYGYTF TGCAGCGTTGCCGGGACAGGGGGTGGCAACTATGGCTACACCTTC
14 - few TRBJ2-2 TRBV5-1 CASSLAPDTGELFF TGCGCCAGCAGCTTGGCCCCGGACACCGGGGAGCTGTTTTTT
12 - - TRBJ1-2 TRBV2 CASSESSYGYTF TGTGCCAGCAGTGAATCCTCCTATGGCTACACCTTC
15 - many TRBJ1-2 TRBV13 CASSPADRRAYGYTF TGTGCCAGCAGCCCAGCAGACAGAAGAGCCTATGGCTACACCTTC
13 TRBD1 few TRBJ2-7 TRBV29-1 CSVASGGAYEQYF TGCAGCGTTGCCTCAGGGGGCGCGTACGAGCAGTACTTC
18 - few TRBJ2-4 TRBV5-4 CASSLSNSMGGAKNIQYF TGTGCCAGCAGCTTGTCCAATAGTATGGGGGGTGCCAAAAACATTCAGTACTTC
14 - few TRBJ1-1 TRBV18 CASSPGGSVTEAFF TGTGCCAGCTCACCCGGGGGCTCGGTCACTGAAGCTTTCTTT
16 TRBD2 few TRBJ2-5 TRBV5-1 CASSSLFSGSGETQYF TGCGCCAGCAGCTCCCTTTTTAGCGGGAGTGGAGAGACCCAGTACTTC
16 - few TRBJ1-1 TRBV25-1 CASGPGRARGNTEAFF TGTGCCAGCGGACCCGGCAGGGCGAGGGGTAACACTGAAGCTTTCTTT
15 TRBD1 - TRBJ2-1 TRBV7-9 CASSPDRETYNEQFF TGTGCCAGCAGCCCCGACAGGGAAACCTACAATGAGCAGTTCTTC
15 - - TRBJ1-1 TRBV6-1 CASSSHGGYLPEAFF TGTGCCAGCAGTAGTCACGGAGGATATCTTCCTGAAGCTTTCTTT
15 TRBD1 few TRBJ1-5 TRBV6-5 CASSYSKAGGQPQHF TGTGCCAGCAGTTACTCGAAGGCAGGGGGACAGCCCCAGCATTTT
13 - - TRBJ2-1 TRBV5-4 CASSSPGKYEQFF TGTGCCAGCAGCTCACCTGGGAAATATGAGCAGTTCTTC